The present T cell receptor (beta chain) was sequenced within a study of blood T cell repertoires in COVID-19. Sequencing used immunoSEQ multiplex PCR; TCRdb keeps in-frame clones, though not all of them. Here the sample spans around 89,000 clones, 60% to 80% being singletons. This TCR was recovered from a woman of 80 years or more with acute or convalescent COVID-19. The specimen was peripheral blood.

The CDR3 is CASSSRQGAIGSNEKLFF. The CDR3 DNA reads as TGTGCCAGCAGCTCCCGACAGGGGGCCATCGGGAGTAATGAAAAACTGTTTTTT. The V gene is TRBV4-2, the J gene TRBJ1-4; 10 bases map to TRBD1. This CDR3 has 18 amino acids. J was trimmed by 4 bases and V by 5 bases; bases with no gene match: 13. Germline values: CDR1 LGHNA, CDR2 YNFKEQ.